This TCR beta chain is from a study of T-cell memory formation after mild COVID-19. A 5'RACE reaction primed in the constant segment made cDNA libraries of TCR alpha and TCR beta, and these carried sample barcodes and UMIs. Using its own MiXCR run on the 5' RACE reads, TCRdb lists one record per CDR3 protein. In the table there are 150,000 to 200,000 distinct CDR3 sequences, around 10% of which are singletons. This clonotype was seen more than once but under ten times. Its antigen remains unidentified. Findings and caveats of the study: Contracting CD4+ clones lay largely in CM and EM, with CD8+ ones residing in EMRA.

The CDR3 loop spans 12 amino acids. Looked up from germline, CDR1 is DFQATT and CDR2 is SNEGSKA (reference sequence). The ends were cut back, 1 base at V and 0 bases at J, with 2 bases in the middle. The chain has TRBV20-1 and TRBJ2-3, with D unclear. The clonotype originates from a man younger than 30 who had mild COVID-19 (a few samples of this study predate the infection). Cell type and time point are not known. Sequenced: PBMCs or a T cell subset sorted from them (not recorded which). This CDR3 is CSARVSTDTQYF. CDR3 bases: TGCAGTGCTAGAGTAAGCACAGATACGCAGTATTTT.